This T cell receptor beta chain stems from a study of T cells after yellow fever vaccination. Germline assignment: CDR1 SGHRS and CDR2 YFSETQ. The J segment lost 3 bases and the V segment lost 1 base, leaving 8 bases of the junction unmatched. This CDR3 is 16 amino acids long. 5'RACE template switching produced TCR cDNA carrying a universal primer site and UMIs. TCRdb re-analysed the 5' RACE reads in MiXCR, keeping a single row per CDR3 protein. The table lists around 310,000 distinct CDR3 sequences, 3.5% to 5% of them singletons. Study conclusions and caveats: Boosting was followed by the reappearance of most primary-vaccination clones (approximately 95% CD4, 70% to 90% CD8).

Points on this clonotype: What it binds is unknown.

This receptor was obtained from a man between 18 and 35 years old who received the YFV17D yellow fever vaccine. The sequenced sample was PBMCs, obtained 15 days after the yellow fever booster vaccination. The chain uses TRBV5-1 and TRBJ2-5, with 8 bases identical to TRBD2. CDR3 coding DNA: TGCGCCAGCAGCTTGTCGTTAGCGGGGATAAAAGAGACCCAGTACTTC. The encoded protein is CASSLSLAGIKETQYF.